This section outlines one T cell receptor (beta chain) sequence together with its context. Its specific antigen is unknown. One base away there is no much larger clone; base qualities are not given. Unstimulated CD4+ memory cells were also sequenced in three donor pairs, together with CD4+ naive, CD8+ TEMRA, CD8+ naive and CD8+ effector memory subsets. Sorted unstimulated T cells and proliferating T cells recovered from mixed lymphocyte reactions underwent TCRbeta CDR3 sequencing. Fresh whole blood from around 10 HLA-typed healthy donors was used as the source from which PBMCs were isolated. Library preparation employed the immunoSEQ multiplex PCR assay. The deep sequencing platform assayed about 10^5 TCR templates per sample. Genomic DNA extracted from sorted T cells was used for TCRbeta CDR3 sequencing. In the paper's pipeline: The R programming language was used for clonal analysis of the TCRbeta CDR3 data. Alloreactive CD4+ and CD8+ clones were identified by comparing unstimulated samples to CFSE-low samples taken after the reaction. Regulatory or non-regulatory origin of alloreactive CD4+ clones was assigned by matching sequences to the sorted unstimulated Treg and non-Treg repertoires. Entries here come from immuneACCESS through TCRdb and include only in-frame sequences with V and J called. Some clones fail to appear in such tables; in the studies checked, an unresolved V gene covers under half of the shortfall, and the cause of the remainder is unknown. From that table come the V and J calls and clone size; the DNA was used to work out D and trimming. The sample table shows some 63,000 clones, and 90% to 97% are seen once. The ten top clones hold roughly 0.1% of the sample.

The junction carries 8 bases between V and J, which are trimmed by 3 bases and 6 bases respectively. Including cysteine and phenylalanine, the CDR3 has 12 amino acids. The kept DNA is CDR3 alone, 36 bases in frame from the first base. From the germline V gene (reference sequence), CDR1 is SEHNR and CDR2 is FQNEAQ. This record comes from a study of siplizumab effects on memory and regulatory T cells (dated by TCRdb to about 2019). For context, the study as a whole: The effect of the anti-CD2 antibody siplizumab on alloreactive T-cell subsets was examined in allogeneic mixed lymphocyte reactions constructed from human PBMCs.

Study-wide findings and limitations: Among mappable alloreactive CD4+ clones, the Treg-derived fraction averaged approximately 69% with siplizumab versus 25% to 30% in control reactions. Siplizumab significantly lowered the cumulative frequency of alloreactive sequences that could be traced to unstimulated CD4+ memory T cells. The suppressive function of proliferating Tregs from siplizumab cultures was not functionally confirmed. Because sequences below about 10^-5 frequency were poorly captured, only a minor fraction of alloreactive clones could be mapped to unstimulated subsets. About 80-97% of proliferating CD4+ or CD8+ clones could not be given a naive or memory phenotype. Compared with memory T cells, unstimulated naive T cells appeared more diverse, and naive cells seemed to make a substantial contribution to the alloresponse.

The source is a human donor in good health. The chain is assembled from TRBV7-9 and TRBJ1-2, with the D gene not clear enough to name. Sequencing input: naive CD8+ T cells sorted from blood. The sample's cell subset or site label, decoded: unstimulated naive T cells. Here the CDR3 is given as CASSFEWDGYTF. The sequenced DNA: TGTGCCAGCAGCTTCGAGTGGGATGGCTACACCTTC.